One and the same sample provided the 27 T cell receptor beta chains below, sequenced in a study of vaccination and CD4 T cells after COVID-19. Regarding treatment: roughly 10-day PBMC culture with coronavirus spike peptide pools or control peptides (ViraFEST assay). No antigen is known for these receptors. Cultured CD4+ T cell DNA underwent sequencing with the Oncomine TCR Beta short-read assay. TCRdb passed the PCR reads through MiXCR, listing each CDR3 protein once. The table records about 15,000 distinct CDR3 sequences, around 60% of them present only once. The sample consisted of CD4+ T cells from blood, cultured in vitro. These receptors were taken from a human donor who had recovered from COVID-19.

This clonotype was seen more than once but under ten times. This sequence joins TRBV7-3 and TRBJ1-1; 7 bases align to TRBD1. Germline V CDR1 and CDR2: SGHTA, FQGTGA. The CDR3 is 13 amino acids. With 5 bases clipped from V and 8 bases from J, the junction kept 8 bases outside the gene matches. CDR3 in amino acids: CASSQTMTGEAFF. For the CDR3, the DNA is TGTGCCAGCAGCCAAACTATGACAGGGGAAGCTTTCTTT. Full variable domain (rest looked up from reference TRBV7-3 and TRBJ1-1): GAGVSQTPSNKVTEKGKYVELRCDPISGHTALYWYRQSLGQGPEFLIYFQGTGAADDSGLPNDRFFAVRPEGSVSTLKIQRTERGDSAVYLCASSQTMTGEAFFGQGTRLTVV.

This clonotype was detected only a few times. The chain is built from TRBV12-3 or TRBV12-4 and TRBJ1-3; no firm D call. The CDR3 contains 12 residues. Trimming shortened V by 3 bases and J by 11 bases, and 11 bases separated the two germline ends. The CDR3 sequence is CASSFGPESIYF. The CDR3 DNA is TGTGCCAGCAGTTTTGGTCCCGAGTCCATATATTTT.

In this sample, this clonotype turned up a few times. This CDR3 is CASSLTGQYTEAFF. CDR3 in DNA: TGTGCCAGCAGCTTAACGGGACAATACACTGAAGCTTTCTTT. This chain joins TRBV11-3 and TRBJ1-1, with D perhaps TRBD1 (6 bases). In germline, CDR1 is SGHNT, CDR2 YENEEA. The CDR3 is 14 residues long. The V end was cut by 2 bases, the J end by 3 bases, with 10 bases between.

CDR3 in DNA: TGTGCCACCGGTCCGGGCCAGTCCTACGAGCAGTACTTC. Residues: CATGPGQSYEQYF. The chain joins TRBV24-1 to TRBJ2-7; D unclear. CDR3 length equals 13 residues. Germline V lookup: CDR1 KGHDR, CDR2 SFDVKD. V lost 9 bases, J lost 1 base, and 12 bases lay in between.

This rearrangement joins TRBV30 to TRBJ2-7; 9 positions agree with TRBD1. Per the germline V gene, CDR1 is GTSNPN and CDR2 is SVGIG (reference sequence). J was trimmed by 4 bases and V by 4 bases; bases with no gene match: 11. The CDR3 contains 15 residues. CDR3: CAWKGQGILFYEQYF. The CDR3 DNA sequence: TGTGCCTGGAAAGGACAGGGGATCTTGTTTTACGAGCAGTACTTC.

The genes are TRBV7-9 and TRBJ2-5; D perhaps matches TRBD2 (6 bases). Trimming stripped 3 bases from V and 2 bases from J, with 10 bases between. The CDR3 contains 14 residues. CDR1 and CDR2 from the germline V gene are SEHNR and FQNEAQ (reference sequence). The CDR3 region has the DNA TGTGCCAGCAGCTTTGGGACTGCGCAAGAGACCCAGTACTTC. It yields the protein CASSFGTAQETQYF.

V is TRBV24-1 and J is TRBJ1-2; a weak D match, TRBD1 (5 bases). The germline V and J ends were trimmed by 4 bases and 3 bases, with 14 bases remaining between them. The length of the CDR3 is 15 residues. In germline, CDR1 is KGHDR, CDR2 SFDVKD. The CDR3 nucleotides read TGTGCCACCAGTGACCCAGGGACTTCAGACTATGGCTACACCTTC. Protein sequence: CATSDPGTSDYGYTF.

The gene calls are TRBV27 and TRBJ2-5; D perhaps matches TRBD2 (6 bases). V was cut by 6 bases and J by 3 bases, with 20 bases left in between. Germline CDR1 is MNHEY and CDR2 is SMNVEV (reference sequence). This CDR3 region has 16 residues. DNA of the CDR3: TGTGCCAGCAGAACCTCCTCCTCGACTAGTAAAGAGACCCAGTACTTC. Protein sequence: CASRTSSSTSKETQYF.

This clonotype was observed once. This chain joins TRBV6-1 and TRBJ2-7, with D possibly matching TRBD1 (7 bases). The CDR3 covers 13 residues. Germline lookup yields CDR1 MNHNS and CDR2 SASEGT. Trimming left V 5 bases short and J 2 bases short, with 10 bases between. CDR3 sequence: CASSRGTAYEQYF. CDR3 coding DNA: TGTGCCAGCAGTCGGGGGACAGCCTACGAGCAGTACTTC.

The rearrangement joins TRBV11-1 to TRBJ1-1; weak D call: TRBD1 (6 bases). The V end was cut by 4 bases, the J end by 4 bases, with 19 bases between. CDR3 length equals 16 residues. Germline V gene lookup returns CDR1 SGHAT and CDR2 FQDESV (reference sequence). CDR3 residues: CASSSQTGGAGTEAFF. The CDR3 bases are TGTGCCAGCAGCTCGCAGACGGGGGGGGCCGGCACTGAAGCTTTCTTT.

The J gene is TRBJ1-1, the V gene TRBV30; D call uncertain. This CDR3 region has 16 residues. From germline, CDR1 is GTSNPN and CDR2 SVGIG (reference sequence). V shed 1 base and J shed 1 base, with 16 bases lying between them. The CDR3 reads CAWSGRGGPWNTEAFF. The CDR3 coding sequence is TGTGCCTGGAGTGGTCGTGGTGGACCATGGAACACTGAAGCTTTCTTT. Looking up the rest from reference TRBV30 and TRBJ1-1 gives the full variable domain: SQTIHQWPATLVQPVGSPLSLECTVEGTSNPNLYWYRQAAGRGLQLLFYSVGIGQISSEVPQNLSASRPQDRQFILSSKKLLLSDSGFYLCAWSGRGGPWNTEAFFGQGTRLTVV.

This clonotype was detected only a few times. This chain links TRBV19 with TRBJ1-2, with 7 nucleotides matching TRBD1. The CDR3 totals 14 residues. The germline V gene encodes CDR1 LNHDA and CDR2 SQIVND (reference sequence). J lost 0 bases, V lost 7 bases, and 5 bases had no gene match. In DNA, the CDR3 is TGTGCCAGTACCCCGACAGGGACTAACTATGGCTACACCTTC. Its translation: CASTPTGTNYGYTF.

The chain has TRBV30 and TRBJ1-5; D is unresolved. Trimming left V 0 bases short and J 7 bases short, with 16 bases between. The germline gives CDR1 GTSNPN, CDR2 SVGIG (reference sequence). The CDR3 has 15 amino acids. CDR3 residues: CAWSVRGEGYQPQHF. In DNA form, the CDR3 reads TGTGCCTGGAGTGTACGAGGAGAAGGGTACCAGCCCCAGCATTTT. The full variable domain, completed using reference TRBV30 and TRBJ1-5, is SQTIHQWPATLVQPVGSPLSLECTVEGTSNPNLYWYRQAAGRGLQLLFYSVGIGQISSEVPQNLSASRPQDRQFILSSKKLLLSDSGFYLCAWSVRGEGYQPQHFGDGTRLSIL.

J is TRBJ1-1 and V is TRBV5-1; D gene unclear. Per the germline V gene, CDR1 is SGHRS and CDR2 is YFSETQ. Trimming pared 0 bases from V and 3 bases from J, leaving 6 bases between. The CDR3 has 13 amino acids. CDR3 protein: CASSLEADTEAFF. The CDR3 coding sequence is TGCGCCAGCAGCTTGGAGGCTGACACTGAAGCTTTCTTT.

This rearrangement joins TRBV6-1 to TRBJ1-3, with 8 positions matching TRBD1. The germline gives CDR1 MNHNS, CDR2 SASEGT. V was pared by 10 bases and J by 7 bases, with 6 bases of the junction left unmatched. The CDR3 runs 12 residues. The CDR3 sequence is CATSDRENTIYF. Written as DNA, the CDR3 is TGTGCCACTTCGGACAGGGAGAACACCATATATTTT.

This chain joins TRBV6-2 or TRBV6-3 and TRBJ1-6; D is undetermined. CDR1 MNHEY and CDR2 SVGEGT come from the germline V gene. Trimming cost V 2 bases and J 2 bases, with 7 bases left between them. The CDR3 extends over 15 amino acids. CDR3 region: CASSYLRTYNSPLHF. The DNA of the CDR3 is TGTGCCAGCAGTTACCTCCGGACCTATAATTCACCCCTCCACTTT.

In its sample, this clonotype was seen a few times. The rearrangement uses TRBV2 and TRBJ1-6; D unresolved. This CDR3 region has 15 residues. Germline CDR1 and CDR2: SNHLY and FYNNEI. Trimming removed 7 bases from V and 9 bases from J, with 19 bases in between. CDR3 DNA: TGTGCCAGCAAGGAAATGGCGACGATGCGTTCACCCCTCCACTTT. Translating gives CASKEMATMRSPLHF.

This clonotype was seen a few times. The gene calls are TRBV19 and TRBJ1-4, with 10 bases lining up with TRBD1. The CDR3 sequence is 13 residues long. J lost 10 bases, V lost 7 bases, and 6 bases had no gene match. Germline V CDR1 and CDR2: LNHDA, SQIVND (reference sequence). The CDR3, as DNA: TGTGCCAGTAAAGGGACAGGGGATCCAAAACTGTTTTTT. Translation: CASKGTGDPKLFF.

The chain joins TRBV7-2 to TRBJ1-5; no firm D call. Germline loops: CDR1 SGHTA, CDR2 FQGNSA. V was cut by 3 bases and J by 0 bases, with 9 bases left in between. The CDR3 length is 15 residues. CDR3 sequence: CASSLRQLSNQPQHF. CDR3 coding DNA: TGTGCCAGCAGCTTGCGCCAACTTAGCAATCAGCCCCAGCATTTT.

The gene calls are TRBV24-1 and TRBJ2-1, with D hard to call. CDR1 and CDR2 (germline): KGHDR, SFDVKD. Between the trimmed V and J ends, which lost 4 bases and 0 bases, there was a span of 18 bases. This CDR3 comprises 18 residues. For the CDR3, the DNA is TGTGCCACCAGTGACCCCGTGGGAAGCCGTAGCTCCTACAATGAGCAGTTCTTC. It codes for CATSDPVGSRSSYNEQFF.

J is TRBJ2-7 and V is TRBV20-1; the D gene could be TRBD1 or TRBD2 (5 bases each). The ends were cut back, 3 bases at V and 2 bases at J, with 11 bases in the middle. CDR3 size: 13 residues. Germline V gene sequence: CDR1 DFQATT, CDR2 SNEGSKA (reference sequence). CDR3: CSARSREPYEQYF. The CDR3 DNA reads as TGCAGTGCTAGGTCCAGGGAGCCCTACGAGCAGTACTTC.

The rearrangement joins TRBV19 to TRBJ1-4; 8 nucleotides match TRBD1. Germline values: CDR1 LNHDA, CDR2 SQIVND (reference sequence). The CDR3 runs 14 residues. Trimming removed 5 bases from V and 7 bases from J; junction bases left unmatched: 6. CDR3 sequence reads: CASSSGTGIEKLFF. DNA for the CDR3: TGTGCCAGTAGTTCCGGGACAGGAATTGAAAAACTGTTTTTT.

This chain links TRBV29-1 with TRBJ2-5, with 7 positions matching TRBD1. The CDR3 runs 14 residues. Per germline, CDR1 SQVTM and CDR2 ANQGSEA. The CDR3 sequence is CTVGLGGGEETQYF. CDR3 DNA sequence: TGCACCGTCGGGTTAGGGGGCGGTGAGGAGACCCAGTACTTC.

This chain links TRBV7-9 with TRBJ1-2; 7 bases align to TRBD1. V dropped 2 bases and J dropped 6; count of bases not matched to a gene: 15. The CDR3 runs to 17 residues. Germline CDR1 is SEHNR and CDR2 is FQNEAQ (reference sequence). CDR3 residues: CASSLYIGAGGEDGYTF. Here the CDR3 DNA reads TGTGCCAGCAGCTTATATATCGGGGCAGGGGGTGAGGATGGCTACACCTTC.

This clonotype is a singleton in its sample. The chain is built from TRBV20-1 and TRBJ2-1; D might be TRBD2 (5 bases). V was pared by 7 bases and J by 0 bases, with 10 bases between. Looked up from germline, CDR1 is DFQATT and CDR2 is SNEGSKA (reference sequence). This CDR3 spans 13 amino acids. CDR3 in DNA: TGCAGTGTGGTGGGAGCCTCCTACAATGAGCAGTTCTTC. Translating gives CSVVGASYNEQFF.

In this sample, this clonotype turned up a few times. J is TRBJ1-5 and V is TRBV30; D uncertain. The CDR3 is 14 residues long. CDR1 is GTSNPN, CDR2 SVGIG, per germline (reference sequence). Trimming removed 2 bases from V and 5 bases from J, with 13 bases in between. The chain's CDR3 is CAWSPGLRDQPQHF. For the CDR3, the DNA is TGTGCCTGGAGTCCGGGCCTGAGGGATCAGCCCCAGCATTTT. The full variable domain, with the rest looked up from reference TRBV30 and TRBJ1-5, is SQTIHQWPATLVQPVGSPLSLECTVEGTSNPNLYWYRQAAGRGLQLLFYSVGIGQISSEVPQNLSASRPQDRQFILSSKKLLLSDSGFYLCAWSPGLRDQPQHFGDGTRLSIL.

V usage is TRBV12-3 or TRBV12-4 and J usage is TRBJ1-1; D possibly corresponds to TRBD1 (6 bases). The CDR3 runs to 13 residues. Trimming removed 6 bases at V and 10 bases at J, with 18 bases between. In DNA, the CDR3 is TGTGCCAGCAGCCCGCTCAGGGGCTATGGAGCTTTCTTT. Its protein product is CASSPLRGYGAFF.